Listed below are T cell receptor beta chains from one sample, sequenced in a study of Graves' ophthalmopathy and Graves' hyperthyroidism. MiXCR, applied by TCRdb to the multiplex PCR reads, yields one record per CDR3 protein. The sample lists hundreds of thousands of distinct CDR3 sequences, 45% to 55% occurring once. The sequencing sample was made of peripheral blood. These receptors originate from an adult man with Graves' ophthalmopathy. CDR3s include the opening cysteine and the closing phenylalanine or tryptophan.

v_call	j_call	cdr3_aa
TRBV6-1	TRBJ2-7	CASSEQGSEQYF
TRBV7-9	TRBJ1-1	CASSLDRGRAEAFF
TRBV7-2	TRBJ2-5	CASSLASTSGQETQYF
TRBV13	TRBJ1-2	CASSGGGRGSKIVYTF
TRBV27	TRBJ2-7	CASSLLADSYEQYF
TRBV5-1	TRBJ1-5	CASSRGQGPYQPQHF
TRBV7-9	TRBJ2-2	CASSLVASFAGGLTGELFF
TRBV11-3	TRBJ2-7	CASSAWTGSSYEQYF
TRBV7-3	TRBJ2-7	CASSLGGDEQYF
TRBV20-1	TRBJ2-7	CSARETGYDEQYF
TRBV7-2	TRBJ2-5	CASSFYTEETQYF
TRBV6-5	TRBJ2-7	CASSYVTALSYEQYF
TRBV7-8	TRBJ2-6	CASTTIPGSYSGANVLTF
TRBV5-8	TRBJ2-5	CASSLARQGQETQYF
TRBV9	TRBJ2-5	CASEDREKTQYF
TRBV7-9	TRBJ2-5	CASVVGAGGGETQYF
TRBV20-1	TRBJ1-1	CSANDPGTGDVNTEAFF
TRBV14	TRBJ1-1	CASSQYRDTEAFF
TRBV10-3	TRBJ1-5	CAISAGTGNNQPQHF
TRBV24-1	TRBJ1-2	CATSDPGRGYGYTF